This T cell receptor (beta chain) derives from a study of cytomegalovirus exposure and HLA in healthy donors. Findings of the study overall: Indistinguishable V segments, including TRBV6-2 and TRBV6-3, were excluded. A later analysis associated 15,000 to 20,000 TCR beta sequences with HLA alleles at a 0.05 false discovery rate. Analyses of presence/absence relied on an assumption of roughly uniform sequencing depth across donors. The study flagged around 150 TCR beta chains as cytomegalovirus-associated.

Use of 60 Vbeta and 13 Jbeta primers characterized the PCR. Assay used: immunoSEQ multiplex PCR; TCRdb lists only in-frame clones, some missing. Found here are tens of thousands of clones, around 85% of them singletons; the top ten hold approximately 1.7%. Germline V gene data show CDR1 as GTSNPN and CDR2 as SVGIG (reference sequence). The V and J ends lost 0 bases and 2 bases respectively, with 7 bases between them. CDR3 size: 13 residues. For this clone: What it binds is unknown.

The V gene is TRBV30, the J gene TRBJ1-2; D uncertain. This receptor was identified in a man between 35 and 55 years old in good health and CMV-seronegative. Sequenced: PBMCs. The CDR3 sequence: CAWSVQSNYGYTF. CDR3 nucleotide sequence: TGTGCCTGGAGTGTTCAATCCAACTATGGCTACACCTTC.